The 9 T cell receptor beta chains below were found in one sample sequenced in a study of vaccination and CD4 T cells after COVID-19. The treatment denotes: roughly 11-day PBMC culture with coronavirus spike peptide pools or control peptides (ViraFEST assay). The assay that was used to sequence DNA from cultured CD4+ T cells was the Oncomine TCR Beta short-read assay. TCRdb itself ran the PCR reads through MiXCR, one entry per CDR3 protein. The sample includes over 15,000 distinct CDR3 sequences, approximately 55% of them seen just once. The antigens for these receptors are not known. The specimen was CD4+ T cells from blood, cultured in vitro. Receptors originate from a human donor who had recovered from COVID-19.

The chain is built from TRBV10-3 and TRBJ1-6; 8 bases fit TRBD1. Trimming took 8 bases from V and 5 from J; bases not matched to a gene: 2. CDR3 length: 13 residues. CDR1 is ENHRY, CDR2 SYGVKD, per germline. CDR3 loop: CAIGQGNNSPLHF. CDR3 coding DNA: TGTGCCATCGGACAGGGTAATAATTCACCCCTCCACTTT.

This sequence joins TRBV7-2 and TRBJ2-5, with unresolved D. The V gene's germline CDR1 is SGHTA and CDR2 FQGNSA. The CDR3 is 14 amino acids. V was cut by 2 bases and J by 3 bases, with 10 bases left in between. CDR3 in DNA: TGTGCCAGCAGCTTATTTGGGGAAAAAGAGACCCAGTACTTC. Translation: CASSLFGEKETQYF.

This chain links TRBV18 with TRBJ2-5, with D hard to call. CDR1 KGHSH and CDR2 LQKENI come from the germline V gene. Trimming removed 4 bases from V and 2 bases from J, with 5 bases in between. The CDR3 totals 12 residues. CDR3 residues: CASSQYQETQYF. CDR3 DNA: TGTGCCAGCTCACAATATCAAGAGACCCAGTACTTC.

The chain recombines TRBV6-1 with TRBJ1-4; TRBD1 is a possible D gene (6 bases). This CDR3 region has 15 residues. V shed 6 bases and J shed 8 bases, with 19 bases lying between them. The germline gives CDR1 MNHNS, CDR2 SASEGT. CDR3: CASRERGQRGEKLFF. The CDR3 DNA reads TGTGCCAGCAGGGAGAGAGGACAAAGGGGGGAAAAACTGTTTTTT.

The chain employs TRBV27 and TRBJ1-5, with 7 bases that match TRBD1. Germline trimming cut 5 bases from V and 3 bases from J; bases unmatched to any gene: 7. Germline loops: CDR1 MNHEY, CDR2 SMNVEV (reference sequence). This CDR3 is built from 15 residues. CDR3 coding DNA: TGTGCCAGCAGTCCCGGACAGGCTAACAATCAGCCCCAGCATTTT. Protein product: CASSPGQANNQPQHF.

This sequence joins TRBV24-1 and TRBJ1-2; weak D call: TRBD1 (6 bases). From germline, CDR1 is KGHDR and CDR2 SFDVKD. V lost 2 bases, J lost 8 bases, and 20 bases lay in between. The CDR3 covers 16 residues. In nucleotides, the CDR3 is TGTGCCACCAGTGATTCGACCTACAGGGAAGGAAGGGGCTACACCTTC. Its protein product is CATSDSTYREGRGYTF.

This clonotype was seen a few times. The chain combines TRBV11-2 with TRBJ2-4; tentative D call: TRBD2 (6 bases). This CDR3 has 15 residues. V was clipped by 2 bases and J by 1 base, with 9 bases between them. Germline lookup yields CDR1 SGHAT and CDR2 FQNNGV. The CDR3 reads CASSLSRGAKNIQYF. The CDR3 DNA reads as TGTGCCAGCAGCTTATCCCGGGGGGCCAAAAACATTCAGTACTTC.

This clonotype came up a few times. The chain employs TRBV20-1 and TRBJ2-5; 11 nucleotides align to TRBD2. The CDR3 is 16 amino acids. Germline V gene data show CDR1 as DFQATT and CDR2 as SNEGSKA (reference sequence). With 0 bases clipped from V and 0 bases from J, the junction kept 3 bases outside the gene matches. The CDR3 nucleotides read TGCAGTGCTAGAGACAGACTAGCGGGGTACCAAGAGACCCAGTACTTC. This encodes CSARDRLAGYQETQYF.

The rearrangement joins TRBV20-1 to TRBJ1-4; maybe TRBD1 (5 bases). The CDR3 runs to 14 residues. Germline values: CDR1 DFQATT, CDR2 SNEGSKA (reference sequence). Trimming left V 7 bases short and J 8 bases short, with 20 bases between. CDR3: CSVVVGQVGEKLFF. In DNA form, the CDR3 reads TGCAGTGTCGTAGTGGGGCAGGTTGGAGAAAAACTGTTTTTT.